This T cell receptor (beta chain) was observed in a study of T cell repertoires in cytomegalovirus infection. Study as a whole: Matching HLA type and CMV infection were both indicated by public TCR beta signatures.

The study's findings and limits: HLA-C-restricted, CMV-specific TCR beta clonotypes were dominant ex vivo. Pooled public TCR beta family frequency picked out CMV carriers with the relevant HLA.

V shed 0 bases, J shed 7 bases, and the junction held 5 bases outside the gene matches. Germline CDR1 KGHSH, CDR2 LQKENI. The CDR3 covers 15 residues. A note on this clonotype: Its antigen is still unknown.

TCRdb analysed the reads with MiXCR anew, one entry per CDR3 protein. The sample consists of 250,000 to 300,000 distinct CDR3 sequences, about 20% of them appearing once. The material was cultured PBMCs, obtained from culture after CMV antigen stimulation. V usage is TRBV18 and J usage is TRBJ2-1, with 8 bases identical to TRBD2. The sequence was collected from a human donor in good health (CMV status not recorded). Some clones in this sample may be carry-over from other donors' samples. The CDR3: CASSPPGLVVNEQFF. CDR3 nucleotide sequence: TGTGCCAGCTCACCACCGGGACTAGTGGTGAATGAGCAGTTCTTC.